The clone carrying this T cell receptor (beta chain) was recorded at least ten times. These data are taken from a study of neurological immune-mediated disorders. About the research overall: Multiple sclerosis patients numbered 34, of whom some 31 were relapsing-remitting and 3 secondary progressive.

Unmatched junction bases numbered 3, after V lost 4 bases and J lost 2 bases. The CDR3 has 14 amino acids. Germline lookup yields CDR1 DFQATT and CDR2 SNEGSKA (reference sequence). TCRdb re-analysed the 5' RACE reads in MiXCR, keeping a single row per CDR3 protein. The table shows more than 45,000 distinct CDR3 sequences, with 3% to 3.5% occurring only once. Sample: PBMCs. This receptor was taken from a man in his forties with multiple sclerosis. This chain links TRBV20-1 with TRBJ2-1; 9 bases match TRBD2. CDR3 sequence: CSANSGGPYNEQFF. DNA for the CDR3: TGCAGTGCTAATAGCGGGGGCCCCTACAATGAGCAGTTCTTC.